These 3 T cell receptor beta chains were sequenced from one sample in a study of blood T cell repertoires in COVID-19. The data were produced by immunoSEQ multiplex PCR, yet TCRdb's version contains in-frame clones alone and is incomplete. This table holds around 100,000 clones, around 74% found once. Sequencing was carried out using peripheral blood. The receptors derive from a man between 65 and 85 years old with COVID-19, enrolled during active disease.

The chain joins TRBV5-1 to TRBJ1-1, with D hard to call. The CDR3 covers 13 residues. CDR1 and CDR2 (germline): SGHRS, YFSETQ. Trimming shortened V by 7 bases and J by 3 bases, and 13 bases separated the two germline ends. The CDR3 DNA follows: TGCGCCAGCGCTTGGTGGGGAGACACTGAAGCTTTCTTT. Translation: CASAWWGDTEAFF.

The rearrangement links TRBV20-1 to TRBJ1-6; maybe TRBD1 (6 bases). The CDR3 consists of 13 residues. Trimming took off 3 bases at V and 7 bases at J, with 10 bases between the two ends. Germline V gives CDR1 DFQATT, CDR2 SNEGSKA (reference sequence). The CDR3, as DNA: TGCAGTGCTAGTCGTACAGGGAATTCACCCCTCCACTTT. This codes for CSASRTGNSPLHF.

This chain connects TRBV3-1 (or the pseudogene TRBV3-2) to TRBJ1-1; 7 nucleotides line up with TRBD1. V trimming: 4 bases; J trimming: 4 bases; junction bases outside the gene matches: 9. This CDR3 has 15 amino acids. Germline V gene sequence: CDR1 LGHDT, CDR2 YNNKEL (reference sequence). The CDR3 here is CASSPRQGGSTEAFF. The DNA of the CDR3 is TGTGCCAGCAGCCCCCGACAGGGTGGGTCCACTGAAGCTTTCTTT.